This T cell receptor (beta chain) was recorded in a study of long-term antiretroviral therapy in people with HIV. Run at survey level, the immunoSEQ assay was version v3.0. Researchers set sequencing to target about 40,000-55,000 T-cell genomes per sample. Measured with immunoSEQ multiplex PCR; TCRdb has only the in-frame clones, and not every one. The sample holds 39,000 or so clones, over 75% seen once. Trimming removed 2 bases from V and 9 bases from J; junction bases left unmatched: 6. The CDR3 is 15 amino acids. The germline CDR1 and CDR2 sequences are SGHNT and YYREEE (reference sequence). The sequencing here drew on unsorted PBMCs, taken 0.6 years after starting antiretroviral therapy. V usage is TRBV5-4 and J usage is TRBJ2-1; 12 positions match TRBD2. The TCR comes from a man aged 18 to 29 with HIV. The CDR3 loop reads CASSFKTSGRGEQFF. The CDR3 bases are TGTGCCAGCAGCTTTAAGACTAGCGGGAGAGGTGAGCAGTTCTTC. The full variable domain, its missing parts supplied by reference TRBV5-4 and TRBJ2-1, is ETGVTQSPTHLIKTRGQQVTLRCSSQSGHNTVSWYQQALGQGPQFIFQYYREEENGRGNFPPRFSGLQFPNYSSELNVNALELDDSALYLCASSFKTSGRGEQFFGPGTRLTVL.